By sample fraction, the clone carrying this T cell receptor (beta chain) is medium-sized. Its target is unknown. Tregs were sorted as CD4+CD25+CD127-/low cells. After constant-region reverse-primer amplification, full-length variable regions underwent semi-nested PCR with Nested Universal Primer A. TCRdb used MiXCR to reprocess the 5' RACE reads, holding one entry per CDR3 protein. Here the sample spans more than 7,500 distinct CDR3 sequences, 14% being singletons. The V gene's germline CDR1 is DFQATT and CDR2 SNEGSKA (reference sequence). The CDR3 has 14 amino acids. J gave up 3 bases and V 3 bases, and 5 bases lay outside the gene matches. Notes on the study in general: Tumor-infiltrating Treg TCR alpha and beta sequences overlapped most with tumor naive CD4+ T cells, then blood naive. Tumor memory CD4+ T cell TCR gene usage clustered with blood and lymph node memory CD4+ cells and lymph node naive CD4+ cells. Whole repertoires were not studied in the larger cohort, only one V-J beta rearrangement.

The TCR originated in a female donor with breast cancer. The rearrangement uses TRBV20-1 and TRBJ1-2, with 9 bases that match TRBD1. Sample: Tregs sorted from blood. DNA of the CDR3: TGCAGTGCTAGGGGAACAGGGGGCGACTATGGCTACACCTTC. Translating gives CSARGTGGDYGYTF.